This passage covers 28 T cell receptor beta chains from one sample sequenced in a study of OX40 agonist ivuxolimab in advanced cancers. The protocol was immunoSEQ multiplex PCR, while the TCRdb copy is restricted to in-frame clones and leaves out a portion. The profile shows about 44,000 clones, 85% to 90% of them singletons. The sequences come from CD4+ or CD8+ T cells sorted from blood, collected in a trial of the OX40 agonist ivuxolimab. Receptor source: an adult with an advanced solid tumor such as melanoma, head and neck, liver or kidney cancer.

This chain joins TRBV6-5 and TRBJ2-7; D remains ambiguous. This CDR3 comprises 12 residues. The germline V gene encodes CDR1 MNHEY and CDR2 SVGAGI. V was shortened by 5 bases and J by 4 bases, with 9 bases between the two germline ends. CDR3 in amino acids: CASSRNRYEQYF. The CDR3 nucleotides are TGTGCCAGCAGTCGCAACCGTTACGAGCAGTACTTC.

CDR3 nucleotides: TGCGCCAGCAGCGAGCGGACAACCCCCTACGAGCAGTACTTC. It encodes CASSERTTPYEQYF. The V call is TRBV10-1, the J call TRBJ2-7; D might be TRBD1 or TRBD2, each matching 5 bases. The CDR3 covers 14 residues. Germline V gene sequence: CDR1 WNHNN, CDR2 SYGVQD (reference sequence). Trimming removed 6 bases from V and 2 bases from J, with 14 bases in between.

The chain couples TRBV29-1 to TRBJ2-7; tentative D call: TRBD2 (7 bases). CDR1 SQVTM and CDR2 ANQGSEA come from the germline V gene. The CDR3 runs 14 residues. Trimming took off 7 bases at V and 0 bases at J, with 16 bases between the two ends. CDR3 sequence (DNA): TGCAGCGCTAGTGGGGGGGGGCTCTCCTACGAGCAGTACTTC. Amino acid sequence: CSASGGGLSYEQYF.

This clone was counted a single time. This chain uses TRBV7-9 with TRBJ2-1; 12 bases line up with TRBD2. Germline assignment: CDR1 SEHNR and CDR2 FQNEAQ (reference sequence). With 4 bases clipped from V and 1 base from J, the junction kept 11 bases outside the gene matches. The CDR3 loop spans 19 amino acids. CDR3: CASSSTTSGGPYSYNEQFF. In nucleotides, the CDR3 is TGTGCCAGCAGCTCGACCACTAGCGGGGGGCCTTATTCCTACAATGAGCAGTTCTTC. Filled out from reference TRBV7-9 and TRBJ2-1, the complete variable domain reads DTGVSQNPRHKITKRGQNVTFRCDPISEHNRLYWYRQTLGQGPEFLTYFQNEAQLEKSRLLSDRFSAERPKGSFSTLEIQRTEQGDSAMYLCASSSTTSGGPYSYNEQFFGPGTRLTVL.

The chain carries TRBV19 and TRBJ2-3; 7 nucleotides align to TRBD1. V gave up 10 bases and J gave up 3 bases; unmatched junction bases: 10. Germline CDR1 reads LNHDA; CDR2 reads SQIVND (reference sequence). The CDR3 spans 14 residues. CDR3 in DNA: TGTGCCACCCGAAGAGACAGGGAGACAGATACGCAGTATTTT. Protein: CATRRDRETDTQYF. The whole variable domain, filled in from reference TRBV19 and TRBJ2-3, reads DGGITQSPKYLFRKEGQNVTLSCEQNLNHDAMYWYRQDPGQGLRLIYYSQIVNDFQKGDIAEGYSVSREKKESFPLTVTSAQKNPTAFYLCATRRDRETDTQYFGPGTRLTVL.

The chain employs TRBV6-5 and TRBJ2-5, with TRBD1 matching over 7 bases. The closer fit of TRBJ2-7 to the DNA end suggests the J call may be wrong. In germline, CDR1 is MNHEY, CDR2 SVGAGI. CDR3 length: 16 amino acids. The CDR3 coding sequence is TGTGCCAGCAGTTACTCGGCCGGGGACAGTTCCTACGAGCAGTACTTC. This sequence encodes CASSYSAGDSSYEQYF.

The chain carries TRBV4-1 and TRBJ2-1; D is unclear. The CDR3 has 14 residues. The V gene lost 3 bases and the J gene lost 7 bases, with 13 bases spanning the gap. Germline loops: CDR1 MGHRA, CDR2 YSYEKL. Written as DNA, the CDR3 is TGCGCCAGCAGCCAGCCCGAGGCGGCGAATGAGCAGTTCTTC. Protein: CASSQPEAANEQFF.

This rearrangement joins TRBV13 to TRBJ2-3; 9 bases map to TRBD1. The CDR3 consists of 16 residues. Germline V gene data show CDR1 as PRHDT and CDR2 as FYEKMQ (reference sequence). V lost 5 bases to trimming and J lost 1 base; unmatched junction nucleotides: 7. The CDR3 sequence is CASSLVTGGGTDTQYF. DNA of the CDR3: TGTGCCAGCAGCCTCGTGACAGGGGGAGGCACAGATACGCAGTATTTT.

The rearrangement links TRBV6-5 to TRBJ1-1; no definite D call. Trimming stripped 3 bases from V and 3 bases from J, with 11 bases between. Germline V gene lookup returns CDR1 MNHEY and CDR2 SVGAGI. This CDR3 is 14 amino acids long. The CDR3 DNA sequence: TGTGCCAGCAGTTATGAAGGCGCTGACACTGAAGCTTTCTTT. Amino acids: CASSYEGADTEAFF.

This chain links TRBV10-2 with TRBJ2-5; TRBD1 or TRBD2 may be the D gene (5 bases each). There are 14 residues in the CDR3. Trimming removed 4 bases from V and 1 base from J, with 10 bases in between. Germline loops: CDR1 WSHSY, CDR2 SAAADI. The CDR3 loop reads CASSGGRTQETQYF. DNA for the CDR3: TGCGCCAGCAGTGGGGGACGGACCCAAGAGACCCAGTACTTC.

The CDR3 loop reads CASSIGDTQYF. For the CDR3, the DNA is TGTGCCAGCAGTATAGGGGATACGCAGTATTTT. The chain recombines TRBV13 with TRBJ2-3; unclear D gene. Germline V gene data show CDR1 as PRHDT and CDR2 as FYEKMQ (reference sequence). V gave up 6 bases and J gave up 6 bases, with 7 bases separating them. The CDR3 totals 11 residues.

The chain joins TRBV28 to TRBJ2-2; no clear D gene. Trimming removed 4 bases at V and 3 bases at J, with 15 bases between. CDR3 length: 16 residues. Germline assignment: CDR1 MDHEN and CDR2 SYDVKM. The CDR3 coding sequence is TGTGCCAGCAGTTCTCCTTTCCGAGGATACACCGGGGAGCTGTTTTTT. This sequence encodes CASSSPFRGYTGELFF.

The gene calls are TRBV6-6 and TRBJ1-2, with a possible D match to TRBD1 (6 bases). The germline gives CDR1 MNHNY, CDR2 SVGAGI (reference sequence). CDR3 length: 16 amino acids. V was shortened by 4 bases and J by 0 bases, with 15 bases between the two germline ends. CDR3 amino acids: CASSSGPDRSNYGYTF. DNA of the CDR3: TGTGCCAGCAGTTCAGGTCCGGACAGATCTAACTATGGCTACACCTTC.

The chain is built from TRBV6-6 and TRBJ2-7, with D unresolved. V lost 4 bases and J lost 5, with 6 bases in between. CDR1 is MNHNY and CDR2 is SVGAGI in the germline V gene (reference sequence). The CDR3 has 11 residues. The CDR3 bases are TGTGCCAGCAGTTTCGATGACGAGCAGTACTTC. Encoded protein: CASSFDDEQYF.

The gene calls are TRBV5-5 and TRBJ2-7, with TRBD1 matching 8 bases. The CDR3 has 15 residues. CDR1 is SGHKS and CDR2 is YYEKEE in the germline V gene (reference sequence). V shed 4 bases, J shed 5 bases, and the junction held 11 bases outside the gene matches. The CDR3 DNA is TGTGCCAGCAGCGCGGCAGACAGGGGCGCCGACGAGCAGTACTTC. Protein sequence: CASSAADRGADEQYF.

CDR3 sequence (DNA): TGCGCCAGCAGCCCCGAAGGTGCACAAGAGACCCAGTACTTC. Protein: CASSPEGAQETQYF. The chain uses TRBV5-1 and TRBJ2-5, with D uncertain. Trimming cost V 4 bases and J 2 bases, with 12 bases left between them. The CDR3 is 14 residues long. Germline CDR1 is SGHRS and CDR2 is YFSETQ. Full variable domain (missing parts from reference TRBV5-1 and TRBJ2-5): KAGVTQTPRYLIKTRGQQVTLSCSPISGHRSVSWYQQTPGQGLQFLFEYFSETQRNKGNFPGRFSGRQFSNSRSEMNVSTLELGDSALYLCASSPEGAQETQYFGPGTRLLVL.

The chain joins TRBV19 to TRBJ2-3; no reliable D call. Trimming took off 4 bases at V and 1 base at J, with 9 bases between the two ends. Germline assignment: CDR1 LNHDA and CDR2 SQIVND (reference sequence). The CDR3 is 14 amino acids. CDR3 region: CASSNRVGTDTQYF. CDR3 in DNA: TGTGCCAGTAGTAACCGGGTCGGCACAGATACGCAGTATTTT.

The genes are TRBV7-9 and TRBJ2-1; 12 nucleotides line up with TRBD2. J was trimmed by 6 bases and V by 2 bases; bases with no gene match: 14. The CDR3 covers 19 residues. The germline V gene has CDR1 SEHNR and CDR2 FQNEAQ (reference sequence). CDR3 amino acids: CASSLPPRTSGVGPNEQFF. CDR3 bases: TGTGCCAGCAGCTTACCCCCAAGGACTAGCGGGGTGGGACCCAATGAGCAGTTCTTC.

The V and J genes are TRBV10-2 and TRBJ1-2; the D is unclear. Germline CDR1 WSHSY, CDR2 SAAADI. V was shortened by 4 bases and J by 3 bases, with 9 bases between the two germline ends. The CDR3 runs 13 residues. CDR3 in DNA: TGCGCCAGCAGTGCGGGGATTGACTATGGCTACACCTTC. It yields the protein CASSAGIDYGYTF.

This sequence joins TRBV7-9 and TRBJ1-2, with TRBD1 matching 10 bases. The CDR3 has 14 residues. The V and J ends lost 5 bases and 4 bases, in that order; junction bases with no gene match: 4. The germline V gene has CDR1 SEHNR and CDR2 FQNEAQ (reference sequence). CDR3 residues: CASSPDRGLYGYTF. CDR3 nucleotides: TGTGCCAGCAGCCCAGACAGGGGGCTCTATGGCTACACCTTC.

This chain connects TRBV6-5 to TRBJ2-7, with 8 nucleotides matching TRBD1. Germline V gene sequence: CDR1 MNHEY, CDR2 SVGAGI. This CDR3 region has 14 residues. The trim removed 2 bases at V and 6 bases at J, leaving 6 bases unmatched. The CDR3 protein is CASSYGTGLLEQYF. The CDR3 nucleotides are TGTGCCAGCAGTTACGGGACAGGCCTCCTCGAGCAGTACTTC.

The chain couples TRBV5-6 to TRBJ2-3, with TRBD1 identical over 7 bases. The CDR3 is 16 amino acids. Germline V gives CDR1 SGHDT, CDR2 YYEEEE. The junction had 5 bases not matched to a gene; V was cut back by 1 base and J by 0 bases. The CDR3 bases are TGTGCCAGCAGCTTGTCACAGGGGCCTAGCACAGATACGCAGTATTTT. It encodes CASSLSQGPSTDTQYF.

This clone was seen just once. The J gene is TRBJ2-5, the V gene TRBV27; D assignment may be TRBD1 or TRBD2 (6 bases each). Germline values: CDR1 MNHEY, CDR2 SMNVEV (reference sequence). Deletions cut 3 bases from V and 4 bases from J, with 21 bases between. This CDR3 region has 17 residues. The CDR3 DNA reads TGTGCCAGCAGTTTGCGCGGGGCAGGGGACGTGATAGAGACCCAGTACTTC. Amino acids: CASSLRGAGDVIETQYF.

The J gene is TRBJ1-3, the V gene TRBV7-7; no reliable D call. CDR1 is SSHAT and CDR2 is FNYEAQ in the germline V gene (reference sequence). Trimming pared 5 bases from V and 0 bases from J, leaving 32 bases between. The CDR3 has 22 amino acids. Here the CDR3 reads CASSPTRGLIIGWRVSGNTIYF. As DNA, the CDR3 is TGTGCCAGCAGCCCAACGCGTGGGCTTATAATAGGTTGGCGGGTCTCTGGAAACACCATATATTTT.

This clone was counted a single time. The genes are TRBV18 and TRBJ2-7; D gene uncertain. Germline V CDR1 and CDR2: KGHSH, LQKENI. V was trimmed by 6 bases and J by 0 bases, leaving 18 bases between them. The CDR3 is 16 amino acids. In DNA form, the CDR3 reads TGTGCCAGCTCGCCGCCTGACCGAGCGAGCTCCTACGAGCAGTACTTC. Protein sequence: CASSPPDRASSYEQYF.

This clone was recorded only once. The chain links TRBV4-1 to TRBJ1-6; D call uncertain. Germline assignment: CDR1 MGHRA and CDR2 YSYEKL. The V and J ends lost 3 bases and 7 bases respectively, with 13 bases between them. The CDR3 length is 15 residues. The CDR3 DNA reads as TGCGCCAGCAGCCAGGAAGGACTGACCAATTCACCCCTCCACTTT. Protein product: CASSQEGLTNSPLHF.

The rearrangement links TRBV7-8 to TRBJ2-3; the D gene is possibly TRBD1 (5 bases). Germline V gene data show CDR1 as SGHVS and CDR2 as FQNEAQ. V gave up 7 bases and J gave up 2 bases, with 19 bases separating them. The CDR3 is 16 amino acids. The chain's CDR3 is CASTPLGQRFTDTQYF. The CDR3 DNA sequence: TGTGCCAGCACCCCGCTGGGGCAGAGATTCACAGATACGCAGTATTTT.

The chain carries TRBV9 and TRBJ2-3; the D gene is possibly TRBD2 (7 bases). Trimming pared 3 bases from V and 2 bases from J, leaving 13 bases between. Germline lookup yields CDR1 SGDLS and CDR2 YYNGEE. The CDR3 is made up of 15 amino acids. For the CDR3, the DNA is TGTGCCAGCAGCGGAGGGGGAGGGTACACAGATACGCAGTATTTT. It translates to CASSGGGGYTDTQYF.